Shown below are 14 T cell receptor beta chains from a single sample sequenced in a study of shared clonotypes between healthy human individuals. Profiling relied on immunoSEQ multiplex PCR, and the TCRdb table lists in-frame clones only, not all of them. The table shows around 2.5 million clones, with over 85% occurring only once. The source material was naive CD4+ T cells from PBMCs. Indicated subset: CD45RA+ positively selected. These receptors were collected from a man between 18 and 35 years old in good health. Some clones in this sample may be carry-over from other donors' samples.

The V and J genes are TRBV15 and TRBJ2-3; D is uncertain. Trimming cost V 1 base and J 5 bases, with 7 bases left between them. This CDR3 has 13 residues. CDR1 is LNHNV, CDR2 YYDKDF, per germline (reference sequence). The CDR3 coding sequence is TGTGCCACCAGCAGAGTTCTCCGAGATACGCAGTATTTT. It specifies CATSRVLRDTQYF.

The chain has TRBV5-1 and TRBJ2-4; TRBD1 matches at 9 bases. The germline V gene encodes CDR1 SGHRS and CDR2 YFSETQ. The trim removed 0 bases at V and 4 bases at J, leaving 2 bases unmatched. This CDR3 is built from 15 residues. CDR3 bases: TGCGCCAGCAGCTTGGACGGACAGGGGAAAAACATTCAGTACTTC. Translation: CASSLDGQGKNIQYF.

As DNA, the CDR3 is TGTGCCAGCACCACGGGATGGGGGCAAGAGACCCAGTACTTC. Translating gives CASTTGWGQETQYF. The chain couples TRBV5-6 to TRBJ2-5; D is perhaps TRBD1 or TRBD2 (5 bases each). V was trimmed by 6 bases and J by 2 bases, leaving 14 bases between them. There are 14 residues in the CDR3. In germline, CDR1 is SGHDT, CDR2 YYEEEE.

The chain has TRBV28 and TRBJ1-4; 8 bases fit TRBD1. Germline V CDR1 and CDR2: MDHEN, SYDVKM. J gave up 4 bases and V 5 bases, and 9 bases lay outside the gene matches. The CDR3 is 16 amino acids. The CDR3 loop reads CASSPRTGRGNEKLFF. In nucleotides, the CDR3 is TGTGCCAGCAGTCCAAGGACAGGGCGGGGTAATGAAAAACTGTTTTTT.

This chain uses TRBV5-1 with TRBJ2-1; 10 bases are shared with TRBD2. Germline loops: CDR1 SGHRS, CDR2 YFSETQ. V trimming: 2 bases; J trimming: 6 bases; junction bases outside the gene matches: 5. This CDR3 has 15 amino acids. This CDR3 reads CASSFLAGGFNEQFF. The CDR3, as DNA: TGCGCCAGCAGCTTTTTAGCGGGAGGATTCAATGAGCAGTTCTTC.

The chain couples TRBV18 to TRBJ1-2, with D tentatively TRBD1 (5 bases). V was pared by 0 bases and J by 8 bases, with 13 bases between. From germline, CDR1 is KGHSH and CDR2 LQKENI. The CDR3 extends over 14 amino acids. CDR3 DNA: TGTGCCAGCTCACCACCCACAGGTTCAGCAGGCTACACCTTC. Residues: CASSPPTGSAGYTF.

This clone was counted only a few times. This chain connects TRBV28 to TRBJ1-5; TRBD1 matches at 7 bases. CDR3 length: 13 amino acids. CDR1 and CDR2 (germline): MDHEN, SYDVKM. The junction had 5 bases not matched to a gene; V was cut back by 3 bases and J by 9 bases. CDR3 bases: TGTGCCAGCAGTTTCCAGGGGGGAGTGCCCCAGCATTTT. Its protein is CASSFQGGVPQHF.

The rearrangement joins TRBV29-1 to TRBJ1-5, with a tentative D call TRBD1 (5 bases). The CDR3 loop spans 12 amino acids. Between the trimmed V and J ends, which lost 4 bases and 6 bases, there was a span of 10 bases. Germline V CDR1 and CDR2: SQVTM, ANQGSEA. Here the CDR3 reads CSVGEGFQPQHF. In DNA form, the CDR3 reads TGCAGCGTTGGAGAGGGGTTTCAGCCCCAGCATTTT.

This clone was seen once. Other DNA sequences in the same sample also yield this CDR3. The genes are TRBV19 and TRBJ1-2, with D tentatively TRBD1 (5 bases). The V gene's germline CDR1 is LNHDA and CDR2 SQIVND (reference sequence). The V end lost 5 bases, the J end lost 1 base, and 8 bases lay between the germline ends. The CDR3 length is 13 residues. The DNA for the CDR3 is TGTGCCAGTAGTGTCCAGGGTAACTATGGCTACACCTTC. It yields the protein CASSVQGNYGYTF.

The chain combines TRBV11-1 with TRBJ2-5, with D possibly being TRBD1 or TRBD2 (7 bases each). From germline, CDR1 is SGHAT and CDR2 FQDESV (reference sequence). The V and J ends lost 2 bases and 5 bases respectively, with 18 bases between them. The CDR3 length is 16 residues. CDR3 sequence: CASSLRGGGQRETQYF. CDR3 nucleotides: TGTGCCAGCAGCTTACGAGGGGGGGGACAGAGGGAGACCCAGTACTTC.

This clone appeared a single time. CDR3 sequence: CASLNFGEAFF. The DNA for the CDR3 is TGTGCCAGCCTTAATTTTGGCGAAGCTTTCTTT. The chain has TRBV28 and TRBJ1-1, with D hard to call. V was cut by 8 bases and J by 8 bases, with 12 bases left in between. From germline, CDR1 is MDHEN and CDR2 SYDVKM. This CDR3 has 11 amino acids.

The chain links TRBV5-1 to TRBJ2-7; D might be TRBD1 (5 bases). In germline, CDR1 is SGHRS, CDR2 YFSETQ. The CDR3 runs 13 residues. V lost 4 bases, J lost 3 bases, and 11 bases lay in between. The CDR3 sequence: CASSPRQYYEQYF. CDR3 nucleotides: TGCGCCAGCAGCCCAAGACAGTACTACGAGCAGTACTTC. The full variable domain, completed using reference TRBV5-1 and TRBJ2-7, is KAGVTQTPRYLIKTRGQQVTLSCSPISGHRSVSWYQQTPGQGLQFLFEYFSETQRNKGNFPGRFSGRQFSNSRSEMNVSTLELGDSALYLCASSPRQYYEQYFGPGTRLTVT.

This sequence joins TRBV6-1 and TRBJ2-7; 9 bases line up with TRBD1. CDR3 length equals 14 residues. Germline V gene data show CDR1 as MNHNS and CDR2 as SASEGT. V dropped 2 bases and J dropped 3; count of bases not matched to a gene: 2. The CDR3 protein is CASSEWDRVYEQYF. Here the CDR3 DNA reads TGTGCCAGCAGTGAATGGGACAGGGTCTACGAGCAGTACTTC.

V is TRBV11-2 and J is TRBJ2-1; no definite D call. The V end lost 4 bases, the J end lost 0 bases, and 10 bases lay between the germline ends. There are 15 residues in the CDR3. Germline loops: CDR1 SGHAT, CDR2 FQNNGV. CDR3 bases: TGTGCCAGCAGCTCCCACCGGAGCTCCTACAATGAGCAGTTCTTC. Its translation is CASSSHRSSYNEQFF.